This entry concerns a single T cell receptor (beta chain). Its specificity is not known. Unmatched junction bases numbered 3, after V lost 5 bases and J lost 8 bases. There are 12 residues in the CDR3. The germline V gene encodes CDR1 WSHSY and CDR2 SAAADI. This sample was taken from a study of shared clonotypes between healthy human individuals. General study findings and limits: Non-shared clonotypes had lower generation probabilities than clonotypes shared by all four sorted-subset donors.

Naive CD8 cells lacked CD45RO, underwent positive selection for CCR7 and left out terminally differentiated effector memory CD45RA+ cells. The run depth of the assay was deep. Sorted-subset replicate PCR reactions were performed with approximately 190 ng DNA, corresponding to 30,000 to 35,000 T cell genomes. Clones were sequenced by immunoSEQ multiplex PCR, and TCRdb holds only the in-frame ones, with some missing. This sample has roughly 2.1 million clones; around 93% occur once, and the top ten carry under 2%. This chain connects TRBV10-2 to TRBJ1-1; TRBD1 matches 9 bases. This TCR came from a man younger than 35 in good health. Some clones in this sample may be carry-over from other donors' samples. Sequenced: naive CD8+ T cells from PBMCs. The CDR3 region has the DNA TGCGCCAGCAGTCCCGGGACAGGGGAAGCTTTCTTT. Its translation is CASSPGTGEAFF.